Following are 3 T cell receptor beta chains from one sample sequenced in a study of T cells in narcolepsy. Here immunoSEQ multiplex PCR was the method, and the copy in TCRdb shows in-frame clones only, minus some. The sample contains roughly 38,000 clones, under 85% of which appear only once. The sample taken for sequencing was CD45RA- memory CD4+ T cells from PBMCs. All receptors derive from a human donor with narcolepsy.

This clone was recorded a few times. V is TRBV6-5 and J is TRBJ2-7; 10 nucleotides align to TRBD2. Unmatched junction bases numbered 2, after V lost 2 bases and J lost 4 bases. The germline CDR1 and CDR2 sequences are MNHEY and SVGAGI. This CDR3 is 14 amino acids long. The CDR3 region is CASSYLTSGYEQYF. As DNA, the CDR3 is TGTGCCAGCAGTTACCTGACTAGCGGGTACGAGCAGTACTTC.

V is TRBV9 and J is TRBJ2-2; D is possibly TRBD1 (6 bases). This CDR3 spans 18 amino acids. The V and J ends lost 4 bases and 0 bases respectively, with 19 bases between them. Germline V gives CDR1 SGDLS, CDR2 YYNGEE. CDR3 nucleotide sequence: TGTGCCAGCAGCCCTACCCCCTTGGGGGCCCCGAACACCGGGGAGCTGTTTTTT. Amino acids: CASSPTPLGAPNTGELFF.

CDR3 in amino acids: CASSYSRTGLGDEAFF. The CDR3 region has the DNA TGTGCCAGCAGTTACTCGAGGACAGGCTTAGGTGATGAAGCTTTCTTT. The chain combines TRBV6-6 with TRBJ1-1, with TRBD1 identical over 7 bases. Germline-derived CDR1 and CDR2 are MNHNY and SVGAGI (reference sequence). The J segment lost 7 bases and the V segment lost 0 bases, leaving 11 bases of the junction unmatched. The CDR3 runs to 16 residues.